This T cell receptor (beta chain) was retrieved from a study of blood T cell repertoires in COVID-19. About the research overall: The samples span acute and convalescent COVID-19 from the United States, Italy and Spain. Sample material is recorded as cDNA or gDNA derived from T cells, B-cell-depleted T cells, or PBMCs.

Source study methods: Scientists estimated how many nucleated cells there were by amplifying reference gene primers. The assay was immunoSEQ multiplex PCR, and TCRdb's table has in-frame clones only and misses some. V and J calls and clone size follow that table, whereas D and trimming were derived from the DNA. The sample has 25,000 to 35,000 clones; 65% to 90% are singletons. The sample comprised peripheral blood. The source is a man aged 70-80 years with active COVID-19.

The CDR3 DNA reads as TGTGCCAGTAGACTCCGGACAGGGACCACCGGGGAGCTGTTTTTT. It yields the protein CASRLRTGTTGELFF. The rearrangement uses TRBV19 and TRBJ2-2, with 8 bases identical to TRBD1. J was trimmed by 4 bases and V by 6 bases; bases with no gene match: 7. Looked up from germline, CDR1 is LNHDA and CDR2 is SQIVND (reference sequence). This CDR3 is built from 15 residues.